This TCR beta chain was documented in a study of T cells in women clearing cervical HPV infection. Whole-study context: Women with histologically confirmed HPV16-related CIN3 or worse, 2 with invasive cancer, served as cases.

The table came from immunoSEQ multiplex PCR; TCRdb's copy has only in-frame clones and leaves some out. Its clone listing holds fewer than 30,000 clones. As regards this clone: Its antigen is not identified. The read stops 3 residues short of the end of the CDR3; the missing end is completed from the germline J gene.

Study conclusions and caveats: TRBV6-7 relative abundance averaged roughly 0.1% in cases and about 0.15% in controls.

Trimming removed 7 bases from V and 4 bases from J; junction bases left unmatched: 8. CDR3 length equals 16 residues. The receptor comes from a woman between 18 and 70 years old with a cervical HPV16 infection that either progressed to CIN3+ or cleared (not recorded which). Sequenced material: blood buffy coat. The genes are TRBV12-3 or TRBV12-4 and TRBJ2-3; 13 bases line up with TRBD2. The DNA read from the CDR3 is TGTGCCAGCACTCCCCGGACTAGCGGGAGTTCAGATACG. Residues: CASTPRTSGSSDT. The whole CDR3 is CASTPRTSGSSDTQYF.